The 30 T cell receptor beta chains in this list originate from one sample, sequenced in a study of cytomegalovirus exposure and HLA in healthy donors. PCR was performed using 60 Vbeta and 13 Jbeta primers. Clones were read by immunoSEQ multiplex PCR, and TCRdb kept only the in-frame ones, dropping some. The profile shows around 89,000 clones, over 70% of them singletons. The sequenced material came from PBMCs. All receptors derive from a girl aged 2-10 years in good health and CMV-seropositive.

V usage is TRBV30 and J usage is TRBJ2-1; 8 positions agree with TRBD2. The CDR3 is 12 amino acids. Per the germline V gene, CDR1 is GTSNPN and CDR2 is SVGIG (reference sequence). After removal of 2 bases from V and 9 bases from J, the junction contained 3 bases not matched to a gene. This chain's CDR3 is CAWSSGSREQFF. CDR3 nucleotide sequence: TGTGCCTGGAGTAGCGGGAGCCGTGAGCAGTTCTTC. Full variable domain (rest looked up from reference TRBV30 and TRBJ2-1): SQTIHQWPATLVQPVGSPLSLECTVEGTSNPNLYWYRQAAGRGLQLLFYSVGIGQISSEVPQNLSASRPQDRQFILSSKKLLLSDSGFYLCAWSSGSREQFFGPGTRLTVL.

With regard to this clone: Mismatch with germline at one junction end may stem from a read error. The chain recombines TRBV7-9 with TRBJ2-7, with 11 bases aligning to TRBD1. Germline CDR1 is SEHNR and CDR2 is FQNEAQ (reference sequence). There are 16 residues in the CDR3. The CDR3 sequence: CSSSLIRTGGLYEQYF. Here the CDR3 DNA reads TGTTCCAGCAGCCTAATCCGGACAGGGGGCCTCTACGAGCAGTACTTC. The entire variable domain, with the rest obtained from reference TRBV7-9 and TRBJ2-7, is as follows: DTGVSQNPRHKITKRGQNVTFRCDPISEHNRLYWYRQTLGQGPEFLTYFQNEAQLEKSRLLSDRFSAERPKGSFSTLEIQRTEQGDSAMYLCSSSLIRTGGLYEQYFGPGTRLTVT.

This clone was seen once. This chain links TRBV4-1 with TRBJ1-2, with 8 positions matching TRBD1. The germline V gene encodes CDR1 MGHRA and CDR2 YSYEKL. This CDR3 comprises 15 residues. With V trimmed by 8 bases and J by 8 bases, 16 bases remained unmatched. In DNA form, the CDR3 reads TGCGCCAGCGGGACCCCCGGGACAGGCGTGGGAGGCTACACCTTC. As protein: CASGTPGTGVGGYTF.

V gene TRBV25-1 combines with J gene TRBJ2-5; a weak D match, TRBD2 (6 bases). Trimming shortened V by 1 base and J by 3 bases, and 15 bases separated the two germline ends. Per the germline V gene, CDR1 is MGHDK and CDR2 is SYGVNS. The CDR3 has 16 residues. CDR3 sequence (DNA): TGTGCCAGCAGTGAATTAGGAGCGGGCTCCGAAGAGACCCAGTACTTC. As protein: CASSELGAGSEETQYF.

The chain is built from TRBV14 and TRBJ2-5; 9 nucleotides line up with TRBD2. The CDR3 covers 16 residues. CDR1 and CDR2 from the germline V gene are SGHDN and FVKESK. V lost 1 base, J lost 5 bases, and 8 bases stayed unmatched. The CDR3 coding sequence is TGTGCCAGCAGCCAAGTCTTACCGAGCGGGAGGGAGACCCAGTACTTC. It specifies CASSQVLPSGRETQYF.

The table lists this clone with a count of one. This chain uses TRBV6-5 with TRBJ2-3; TRBD1 aligns across 10 bases. Germline V CDR1 and CDR2: MNHEY, SVGAGI. V dropped 3 bases and J dropped 5; count of bases not matched to a gene: 5. The CDR3 loop spans 15 amino acids. The CDR3 sequence: CASSYSGTGVDTQYF. The CDR3 DNA is TGTGCCAGCAGTTATTCGGGGACAGGGGTAGATACGCAGTATTTT.

This sequence joins TRBV2 and TRBJ2-7, with 9 bases matching TRBD2. The J segment lost 5 bases and the V segment lost 6 bases, leaving 5 bases of the junction unmatched. The CDR3 loop spans 13 amino acids. Germline V CDR1 and CDR2: SNHLY, FYNNEI. CDR3 bases: TGTGCCAGCAGCCCACTAGCGGGTAACGAGCAGTACTTC. This encodes CASSPLAGNEQYF.

The gene calls are TRBV28 and TRBJ2-7; D perhaps matches TRBD1 (5 bases). V gave up 11 bases and J gave up 0 bases, with 20 bases separating them. Per the germline V gene, CDR1 is MDHEN and CDR2 is SYDVKM. CDR3 length: 15 residues. Here the CDR3 reads CAALKPGPHSYEQYF. The CDR3 nucleotides are TGTGCCGCCTTAAAACCAGGGCCCCACTCCTACGAGCAGTACTTC.

This clone has a handful of counts. This chain uses TRBV4-3 with TRBJ1-1; a possible D gene is TRBD1 (6 bases). V lost 3 bases and J 7 bases, leaving 12 bases between the germline ends. The V gene's germline CDR1 is LGHNA and CDR2 YSLEER. This CDR3 region has 13 residues. CDR3 protein: CASSQAGVGEAFF. In DNA, the CDR3 is TGCGCCAGCAGCCAGGCAGGGGTTGGTGAAGCTTTCTTT.

The chain combines TRBV4-2 with TRBJ2-7; 7 nucleotides agree with TRBD1. Germline trimming cut 7 bases from V and 5 bases from J; bases unmatched to any gene: 14. Germline V gene data show CDR1 as LGHNA and CDR2 as YNFKEQ. The length of the CDR3 is 15 residues. In DNA, the CDR3 is TGTGCCAGCACCTCTACGGGACAGTCAAACAACGAGCAGTACTTC. As protein: CASTSTGQSNNEQYF.

The chain recombines TRBV4-3 with TRBJ2-7; D perhaps matches TRBD2 (7 bases). CDR3 length: 16 amino acids. V lost 0 bases and J lost 6, with 18 bases in between. The V gene's germline CDR1 is LGHNA and CDR2 YSLEER. CDR3 bases: TGCGCCAGCAGCCAAGATACGGGGGGCCCCTGGGGCGAGCAGTACTTC. Translated: CASSQDTGGPWGEQYF.

V and J are TRBV13 and TRBJ2-3; no clear D. The CDR3 loop spans 17 amino acids. Germline CDR1 and CDR2: PRHDT and FYEKMQ (reference sequence). V was cut by 0 bases and J by 9 bases, with 22 bases left in between. The CDR3 bases are TGTGCCAGCAGCTTAGGCCTCTCCCTTGAGGCCCTGTGGACGCAGTATTTT. Amino acid sequence: CASSLGLSLEALWTQYF.

This clone was detected only once. V usage is TRBV2 and J usage is TRBJ1-1; D gene ambiguous. Deletions cut 4 bases from V and 1 base from J, with 10 bases between. The CDR3 contains 14 residues. Germline V gene lookup returns CDR1 SNHLY and CDR2 FYNNEI. The CDR3 protein is CASSATESNTEAFF. CDR3 nucleotide sequence: TGTGCCAGCAGTGCTACAGAGTCGAACACTGAAGCTTTCTTT.

The chain recombines TRBV4-2 with TRBJ1-2; D is perhaps TRBD1 (6 bases). V lost 6 bases to trimming and J lost 7 bases, with 21 bases between them. CDR3 size: 15 residues. The germline CDR1 and CDR2 sequences are LGHNA and YNFKEQ. The chain's CDR3 is CASRGNRASALGYTF. CDR3 coding DNA: TGTGCCAGCAGGGGGAACAGGGCCTCAGCTCTTGGCTACACCTTC.

The rearrangement joins TRBV10-3 to TRBJ2-1; 7 bases fit TRBD2. The CDR3 runs to 16 residues. Germline V CDR1 and CDR2: ENHRY, SYGVKD. The V gene end was trimmed by 4 bases and the J gene end by 12 bases; junction bases not matched to a gene: 18. The CDR3 spells CAISVLWEGSYKTQFF. The CDR3 DNA reads as TGTGCCATCAGTGTATTGTGGGAGGGCTCATACAAAACGCAGTTCTTC.

The chain joins TRBV7-2 to TRBJ1-5; no clear D. Germline V gene lookup returns CDR1 SGHTA and CDR2 FQGNSA. The ends were cut back, 5 bases at V and 4 bases at J, with 6 bases in the middle. The CDR3 runs to 12 residues. The CDR3 DNA is TGTGCCAGCAGCCCCCCTAATCAGCCCCAGCATTTT. Translation gives CASSPPNQPQHF.

The J gene is TRBJ2-1, the V gene TRBV11-1; TRBD2 matches 10 bases. The CDR3 totals 15 residues. The ends lost 4 bases at V and 5 bases at J; junction bases unmatched: 5. The germline V gene encodes CDR1 SGHAT and CDR2 FQDESV (reference sequence). CDR3 loop: CASSSLAGEHNEQFF. The CDR3 DNA sequence: TGTGCCAGCAGCTCGCTAGCGGGAGAACACAATGAGCAGTTCTTC.

The chain recombines TRBV15 with TRBJ1-5; no definite D call. The V gene lost 0 bases and the J gene lost 8 bases, with 14 bases spanning the gap. The CDR3 totals 15 residues. Germline V CDR1 and CDR2: LNHNV, YYDKDF (reference sequence). CDR3 protein: CATSRDRFSREPQHF. CDR3 nucleotide sequence: TGTGCCACCAGCAGAGATCGGTTTAGCCGGGAGCCCCAGCATTTT.

J is TRBJ2-7 and V is TRBV7-2; a weak D match, TRBD2 (6 bases). From germline, CDR1 is SGHTA and CDR2 FQGNSA. Trimming left V 4 bases short and J 3 bases short, with 19 bases between. CDR3 length: 16 residues. CDR3 region: CASSSPGRSGDYEQYF. In nucleotides, the CDR3 is TGTGCCAGCAGCTCCCCCGGTAGGTCGGGGGACTACGAGCAGTACTTC.

The rearrangement uses TRBV4-1 and TRBJ2-1; tentatively, D is TRBD2 (6 bases). Germline CDR1 and CDR2: MGHRA and YSYEKL. The CDR3 covers 16 residues. V lost 3 bases to trimming and J lost 4 bases, with 16 bases between them. The CDR3 is CASSHGFSGGYNEQFF. The CDR3 bases are TGCGCCAGCAGCCATGGTTTTTCCGGGGGATACAATGAGCAGTTCTTC.

The chain combines TRBV19 with TRBJ1-5; the D is unclear. In germline, CDR1 is LNHDA, CDR2 SQIVND (reference sequence). Trimming shortened V by 5 bases and J by 0 bases, and 11 bases separated the two germline ends. This CDR3 has 15 residues. Written as DNA, the CDR3 is TGTGCCAGTAGTCTCCACAGAGATAGCAATCAGCCCCAGCATTTT. Amino acids: CASSLHRDSNQPQHF.

The chain uses TRBV15 and TRBJ1-2, with a weak D call TRBD1 (6 bases). Trimming took 5 bases from V and 6 from J, leaving 16 bases between them. CDR1 LNHNV and CDR2 YYDKDF come from the germline V gene (reference sequence). This CDR3 has 14 residues. The CDR3 coding sequence is TGTGCCACCAGCGAACCAGGGGTTCTCCATGGCTACACCTTC. Translation: CATSEPGVLHGYTF.

The chain employs TRBV5-6 and TRBJ2-7; possible D gene TRBD1, 5 bases. This CDR3 is built from 14 residues. V dropped 4 bases and J dropped 0 bases, with 11 bases sitting between them. Germline V gives CDR1 SGHDT, CDR2 YYEEEE. The CDR3 loop is CASSEDSSSYEQYF. The CDR3 DNA is TGTGCCAGCAGCGAAGACAGCAGCTCCTACGAGCAGTACTTC.

V and J are TRBV15 and TRBJ1-5, with 8 nucleotides matching TRBD1. Germline V lookup: CDR1 LNHNV, CDR2 YYDKDF (reference sequence). V was pared by 8 bases and J by 1 base, with 10 bases of the junction left unmatched. The CDR3 totals 16 residues. The CDR3 DNA reads TGTGCCACCCTCAATGACAGGGGTCTAAGCAATCAGCCCCAGCATTTT. Its translation: CATLNDRGLSNQPQHF.

This chain links TRBV5-4 with TRBJ2-5; D might be TRBD1 (6 bases). Germline V CDR1 and CDR2: SGHNT, YYREEE (reference sequence). V was clipped by 1 base and J by 3 bases, with 16 bases between them. CDR3 length: 16 amino acids. Here the CDR3 reads CASSLYRGDTKETQYF. DNA of the CDR3: TGTGCCAGCAGCTTGTACCGAGGGGACACCAAAGAGACCCAGTACTTC.

Comment on this clone: An end of the junction differs from the germline gene, which may be a read error. This chain links TRBV13 with TRBJ2-1, with TRBD1 matching 7 bases. The CDR3 loop spans 17 amino acids. Germline V gene sequence: CDR1 PRHDT, CDR2 FYEKMQ (reference sequence). The CDR3 sequence: CASSLGPRDRPYNEQFF. The DNA for the CDR3 is TGTGCCAGCAGCCTAGGCCCCCGGGACAGACCCTACAATGAGCAGTTCTTC.

V and J are TRBV14 and TRBJ1-2; D unclear. The CDR3 loop spans 14 amino acids. Trimming shortened V by 0 bases and J by 2 bases, and 7 bases separated the two germline ends. Germline CDR1 reads SGHDN; CDR2 reads FVKESK. CDR3 sequence: CASSQDSGNYGYTF. In nucleotides, the CDR3 is TGTGCCAGCAGCCAAGATTCGGGGAACTATGGCTACACCTTC.

This clone was detected only a few times. The chain recombines TRBV27 with TRBJ1-4; D is possibly TRBD1 (5 bases). CDR3 length: 12 amino acids. The V gene's germline CDR1 is MNHEY and CDR2 SMNVEV (reference sequence). Trimming removed 6 bases at V and 3 bases at J, with 5 bases between. In DNA, the CDR3 is TGTGCCAGCAGCAGGGCTAATGAAAAACTGTTTTTT. Amino acid sequence: CASSRANEKLFF.

This clone was detected a few times. This chain connects TRBV6-1 to TRBJ1-1; no definite D call. Trimming shortened V by 4 bases and J by 4 bases, and 7 bases separated the two germline ends. CDR1 is MNHNS, CDR2 SASEGT, per germline. The CDR3 spans 12 residues. This CDR3 is CASSAGSTEAFF. The CDR3 nucleotides are TGTGCCAGCAGTGCTGGGAGCACTGAAGCTTTCTTT.

J is TRBJ1-4 and V is TRBV10-1; possible D gene TRBD1, 5 bases. The germline V and J ends were trimmed by 4 bases and 3 bases, with 12 bases remaining between them. Germline CDR1 reads WNHNN; CDR2 reads SYGVQD (reference sequence). The CDR3 covers 15 residues. This CDR3 is CASSAGQGANEKLFF. CDR3 sequence (DNA): TGCGCCAGCAGTGCTGGACAAGGAGCTAATGAAAAACTGTTTTTT.